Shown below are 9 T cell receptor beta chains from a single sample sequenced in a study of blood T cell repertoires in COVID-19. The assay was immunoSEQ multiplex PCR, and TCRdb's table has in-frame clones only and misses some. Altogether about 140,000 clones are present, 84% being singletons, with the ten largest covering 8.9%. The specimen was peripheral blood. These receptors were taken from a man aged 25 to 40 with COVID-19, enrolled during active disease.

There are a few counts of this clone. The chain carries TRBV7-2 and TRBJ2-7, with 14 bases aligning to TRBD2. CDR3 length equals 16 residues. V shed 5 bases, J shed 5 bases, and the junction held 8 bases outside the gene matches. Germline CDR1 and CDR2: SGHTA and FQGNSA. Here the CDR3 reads CASSPGTSGSFDEQYF. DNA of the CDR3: TGTGCCAGCAGCCCTGGGACTAGCGGGAGCTTCGACGAGCAGTACTTC.

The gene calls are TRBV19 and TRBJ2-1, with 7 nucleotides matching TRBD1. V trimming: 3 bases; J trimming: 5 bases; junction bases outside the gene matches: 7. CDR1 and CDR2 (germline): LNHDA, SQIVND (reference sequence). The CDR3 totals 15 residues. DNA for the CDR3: TGTGCCAGTAGTATCTGGGGACAGCCTAACAATGAGCAGTTCTTC. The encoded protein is CASSIWGQPNNEQFF.

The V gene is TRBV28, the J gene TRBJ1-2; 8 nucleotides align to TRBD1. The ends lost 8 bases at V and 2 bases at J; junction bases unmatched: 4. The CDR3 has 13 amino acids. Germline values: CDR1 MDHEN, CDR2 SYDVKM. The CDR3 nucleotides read TGTGCCAGCCTAACAGGGGGAAACTATGGCTACACCTTC. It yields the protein CASLTGGNYGYTF.

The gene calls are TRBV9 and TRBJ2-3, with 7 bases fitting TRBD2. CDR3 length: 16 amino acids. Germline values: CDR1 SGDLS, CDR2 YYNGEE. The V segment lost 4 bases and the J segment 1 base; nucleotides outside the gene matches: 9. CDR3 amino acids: CASSHNRLAGTDTQYF. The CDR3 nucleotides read TGTGCCAGCAGCCACAATAGACTAGCTGGCACAGATACGCAGTATTTT. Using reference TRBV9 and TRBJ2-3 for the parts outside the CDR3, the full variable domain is DSGVTQTPKHLITATGQRVTLRCSPRSGDLSVYWYQQSLDQGLQFLIQYYNGEERAKGNILERFSAQQFPDLHSELNLSSLELGDSALYFCASSHNRLAGTDTQYFGPGTRLTVL.

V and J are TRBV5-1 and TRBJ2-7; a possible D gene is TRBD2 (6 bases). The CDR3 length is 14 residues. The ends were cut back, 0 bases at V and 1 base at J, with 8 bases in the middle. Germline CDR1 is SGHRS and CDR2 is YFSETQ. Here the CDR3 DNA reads TGCGCCAGCAGCTTGGCTGGGGGGTCCTACGAGCAGTACTTC. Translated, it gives CASSLAGGSYEQYF.

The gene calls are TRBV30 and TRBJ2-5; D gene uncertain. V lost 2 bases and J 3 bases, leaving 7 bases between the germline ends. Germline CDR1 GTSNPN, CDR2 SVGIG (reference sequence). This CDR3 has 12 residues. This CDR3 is CAWSPLKETQYF. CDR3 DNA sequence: TGTGCCTGGAGTCCCTTAAAAGAGACCCAGTACTTC.

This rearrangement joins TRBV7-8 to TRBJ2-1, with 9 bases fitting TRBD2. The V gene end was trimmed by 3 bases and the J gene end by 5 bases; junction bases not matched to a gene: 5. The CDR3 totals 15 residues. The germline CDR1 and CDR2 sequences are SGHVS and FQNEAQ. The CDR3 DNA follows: TGTGCCAGCAGCTTGGGTCTAGCGGGGAACAATGAGCAGTTCTTC. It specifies CASSLGLAGNNEQFF.

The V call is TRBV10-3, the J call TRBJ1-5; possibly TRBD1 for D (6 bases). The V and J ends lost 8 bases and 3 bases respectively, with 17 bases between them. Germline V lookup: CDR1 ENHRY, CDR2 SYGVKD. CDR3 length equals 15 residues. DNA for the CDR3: TGTGCCATCCCTGGGACGGACAGTTCCAATCAGCCCCAGCATTTT. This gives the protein CAIPGTDSSNQPQHF.

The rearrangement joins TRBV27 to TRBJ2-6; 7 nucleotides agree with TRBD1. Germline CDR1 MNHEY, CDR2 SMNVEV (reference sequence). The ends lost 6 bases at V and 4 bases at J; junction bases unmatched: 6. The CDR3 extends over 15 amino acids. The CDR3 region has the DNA TGTGCCAGCAGCCGACAGGGCGTGGGGGCCAACGTCCTGACTTTC. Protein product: CASSRQGVGANVLTF.